The rows below give T cell receptor beta chains drawn from one sample of a study of blood T cell repertoires in COVID-19. The data were produced by immunoSEQ multiplex PCR, yet TCRdb's version contains in-frame clones alone and is incomplete. The sample lists around 260,000 clones; over 75% were seen once. What was sequenced was peripheral blood. Receptor source: a human donor in a cohort sampled during active COVID-19. CDR3s leave out the opening cysteine and the closing phenylalanine or tryptophan.

>TRBV9|TRBJ2-5
ASSPPGSGVQETQY
>TRBV6-5|TRBJ1-4
ASSRARQGSEKLF
>TRBV27|TRBJ2-2
ASSLRTTSGNTGELF
>TRBV30|TRBJ1-6
AWSVQQGFSPLH
>TRBV4-2|TRBJ2-7
ASSRSSGRMNEQY
>TRBV7-2|TRBJ2-7
ASSSQTGGASEQY
>TRBV2|TRBJ1-5
ASSLQGTGNQPQH
>TRBV7-2|TRBJ2-7
ASSLGGPQLSEQY
>TRBV7-8|TRBJ1-2
ASSLDRTGGRYGYT
>TRBV7-2|TRBJ2-4
ASSPTVLAKNIQY
>TRBV11-3|TRBJ2-3
ASSLGTSAGTDTQY
>TRBV28|TRBJ2-7
ASSHPGGEQY
>TRBV10-3|TRBJ2-3
AITGGDTDTQY
>TRBV24-1|TRBJ2-3
ATSDLSVYRG
>TRBV4-2|TRBJ1-5
ASSQEGGATINQPQH
>TRBV4-1|TRBJ2-7
ASSQDPRRDSEQY
>TRBV5-1|TRBJ2-7
ASSLAAGGPYEQY
>TRBV19|TRBJ2-7
ASSSHGSGYEQY
>TRBV19|TRBJ1-1
ASSIPGQNTEAF
>TRBV19|TRBJ2-6
ASSIGLSGANVLT
>TRBV6-2/TRBV6-3|TRBJ1-1
ASSPSRVNTEAF
>TRBV18|TRBJ2-7
ASSPPREVAEQY